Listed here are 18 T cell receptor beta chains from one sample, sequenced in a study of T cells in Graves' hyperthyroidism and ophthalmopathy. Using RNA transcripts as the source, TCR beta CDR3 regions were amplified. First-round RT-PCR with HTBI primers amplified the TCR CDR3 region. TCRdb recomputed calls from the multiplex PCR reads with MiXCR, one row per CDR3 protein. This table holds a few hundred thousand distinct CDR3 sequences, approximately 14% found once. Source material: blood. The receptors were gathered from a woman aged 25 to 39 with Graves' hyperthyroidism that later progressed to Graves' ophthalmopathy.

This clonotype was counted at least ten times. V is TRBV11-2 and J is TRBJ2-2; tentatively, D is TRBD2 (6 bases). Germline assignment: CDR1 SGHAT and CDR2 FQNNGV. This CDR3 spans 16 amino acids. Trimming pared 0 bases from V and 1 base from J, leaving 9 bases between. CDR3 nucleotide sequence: TGTGCCAGCAGCTTAGAGGAGGGAGGGAACACCGGGGAGCTGTTTTTT. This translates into CASSLEEGGNTGELFF.

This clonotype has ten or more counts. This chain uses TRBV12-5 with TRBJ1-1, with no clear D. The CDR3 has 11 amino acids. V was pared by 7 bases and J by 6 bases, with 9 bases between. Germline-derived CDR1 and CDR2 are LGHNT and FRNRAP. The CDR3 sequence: CASALIAEAFF. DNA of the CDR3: TGTGCTAGTGCCCTGATTGCTGAAGCTTTCTTT.

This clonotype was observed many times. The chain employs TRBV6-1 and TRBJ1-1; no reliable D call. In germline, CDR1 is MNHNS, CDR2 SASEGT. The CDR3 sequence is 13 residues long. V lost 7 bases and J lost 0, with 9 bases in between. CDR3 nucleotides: TGTGCCAGCACCAGACATCTGAACACTGAAGCTTTCTTT. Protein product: CASTRHLNTEAFF.

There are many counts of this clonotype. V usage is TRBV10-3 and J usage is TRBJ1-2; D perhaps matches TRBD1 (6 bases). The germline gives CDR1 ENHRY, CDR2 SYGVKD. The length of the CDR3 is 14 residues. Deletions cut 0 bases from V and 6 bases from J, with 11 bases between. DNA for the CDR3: TGTGCCATCAGTGAGTCGGAGTACAGGGATGGCTACACCTTC. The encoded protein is CAISESEYRDGYTF.

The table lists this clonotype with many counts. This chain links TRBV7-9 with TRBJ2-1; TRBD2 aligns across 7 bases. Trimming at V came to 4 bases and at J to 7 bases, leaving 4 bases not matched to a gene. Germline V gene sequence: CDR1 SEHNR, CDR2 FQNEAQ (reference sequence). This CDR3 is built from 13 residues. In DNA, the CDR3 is TGTGCCAGCAGCTCGTGGGGGGGAAATGAGCAGTTCTTC. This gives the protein CASSSWGGNEQFF.

CDR3 region: CASSPLSGTGDGSQPQHF. In DNA form, the CDR3 reads TGTGCCAGCAGTCCCCTCTCCGGGACAGGGGATGGGAGTCAGCCCCAGCATTTT. This sequence joins TRBV27 and TRBJ1-5, with TRBD1 matching over 10 bases. CDR1 and CDR2 from the germline V gene are MNHEY and SMNVEV (reference sequence). The CDR3 contains 18 residues. The junction had 16 bases not matched to a gene; V was cut back by 5 bases and J by 6 bases.

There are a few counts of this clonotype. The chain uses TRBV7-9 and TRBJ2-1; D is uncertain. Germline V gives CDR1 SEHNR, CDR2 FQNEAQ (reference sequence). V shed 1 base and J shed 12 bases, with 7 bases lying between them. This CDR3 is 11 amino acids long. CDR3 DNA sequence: TGTGCCAGCAGCTTAGGGAACGGGCAGTTCTTC. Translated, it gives CASSLGNGQFF.

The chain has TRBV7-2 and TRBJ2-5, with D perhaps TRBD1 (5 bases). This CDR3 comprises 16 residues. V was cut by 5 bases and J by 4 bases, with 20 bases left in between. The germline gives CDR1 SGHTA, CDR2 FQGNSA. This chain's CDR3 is CASSTPPTGWGETQYF. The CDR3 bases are TGTGCCAGCAGCACCCCCCCAACAGGATGGGGAGAGACCCAGTACTTC.

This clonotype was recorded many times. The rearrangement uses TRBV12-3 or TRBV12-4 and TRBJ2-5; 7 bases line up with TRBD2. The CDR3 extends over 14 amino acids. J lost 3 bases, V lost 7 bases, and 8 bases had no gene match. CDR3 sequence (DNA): TGTGCCAGCAAACCGGGACTAAATGAAGAGACCCAGTACTTC. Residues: CASKPGLNEETQYF.

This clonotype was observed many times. CDR3 sequence reads: CASSDSAGRRLYF. The CDR3 DNA sequence: TGTGCCAGCAGTGATAGTGCGGGACGCCGTCTCTACTTC. The V gene is TRBV6-1, the J gene TRBJ2-5; D might be TRBD2 (6 bases). The V gene's germline CDR1 is MNHNS and CDR2 SASEGT. This CDR3 contains 13 residues. Trimming stripped 3 bases from V and 14 bases from J, with 19 bases between.

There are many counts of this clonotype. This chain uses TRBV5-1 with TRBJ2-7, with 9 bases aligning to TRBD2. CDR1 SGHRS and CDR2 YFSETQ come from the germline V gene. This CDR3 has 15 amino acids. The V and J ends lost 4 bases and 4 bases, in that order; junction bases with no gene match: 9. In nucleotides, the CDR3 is TGCGCCAGCAGCACCCGTAGCGGGAGCCGTTACGAGCAGTACTTC. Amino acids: CASSTRSGSRYEQYF. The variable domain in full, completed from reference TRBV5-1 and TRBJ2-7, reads KAGVTQTPRYLIKTRGQQVTLSCSPISGHRSVSWYQQTPGQGLQFLFEYFSETQRNKGNFPGRFSGRQFSNSRSEMNVSTLELGDSALYLCASSTRSGSRYEQYFGPGTRLTVT.

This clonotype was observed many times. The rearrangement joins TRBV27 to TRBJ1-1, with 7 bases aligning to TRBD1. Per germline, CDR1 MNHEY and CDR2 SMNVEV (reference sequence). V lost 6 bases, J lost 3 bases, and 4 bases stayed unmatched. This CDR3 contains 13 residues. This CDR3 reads CASSYRGDTEAFF. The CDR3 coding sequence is TGTGCCAGCAGCTACAGGGGAGACACTGAAGCTTTCTTT.

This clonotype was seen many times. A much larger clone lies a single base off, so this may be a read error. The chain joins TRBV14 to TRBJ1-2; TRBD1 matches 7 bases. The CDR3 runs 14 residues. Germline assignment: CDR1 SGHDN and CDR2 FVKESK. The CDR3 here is CVSSPMRGHYGYTF. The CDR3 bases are TGTGTCAGCAGCCCAATGAGGGGGCACTATGGCTACACCTTC.

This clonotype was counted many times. CDR3 amino acids: CASRPTWGAHTEAFF. CDR3 in DNA: TGTGCCAGCAGGCCAACGTGGGGGGCACACACTGAAGCTTTCTTT. The chain combines TRBV7-2 with TRBJ1-1; a weak D match, TRBD1 (6 bases). Germline loops: CDR1 SGHTA, CDR2 FQGNSA. This CDR3 contains 15 residues. V lost 6 bases, J lost 3 bases, and 17 bases lay in between.

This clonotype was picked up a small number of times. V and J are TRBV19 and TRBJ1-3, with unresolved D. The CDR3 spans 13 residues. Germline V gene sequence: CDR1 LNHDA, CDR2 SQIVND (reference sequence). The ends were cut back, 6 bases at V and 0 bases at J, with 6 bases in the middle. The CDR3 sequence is CASRESSGNTIYF. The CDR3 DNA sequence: TGTGCCAGTAGAGAGAGCTCTGGAAACACCATATATTTT.

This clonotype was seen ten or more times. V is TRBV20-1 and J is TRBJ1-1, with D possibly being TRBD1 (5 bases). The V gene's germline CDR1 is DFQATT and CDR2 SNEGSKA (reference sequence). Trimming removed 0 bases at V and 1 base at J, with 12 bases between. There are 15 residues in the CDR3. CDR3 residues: CSARDGGGRNTEAFF. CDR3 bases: TGCAGTGCTAGAGATGGGGGGGGTAGGAACACTGAAGCTTTCTTT.

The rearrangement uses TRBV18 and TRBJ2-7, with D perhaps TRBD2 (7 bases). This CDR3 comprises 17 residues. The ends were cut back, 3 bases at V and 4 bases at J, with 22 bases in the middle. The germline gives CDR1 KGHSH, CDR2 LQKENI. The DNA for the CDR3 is TGTGCCAGCTCACCCTATGGGGGCGAGCGGGAACAATACGAGCAGTACTTC. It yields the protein CASSPYGGEREQYEQYF.

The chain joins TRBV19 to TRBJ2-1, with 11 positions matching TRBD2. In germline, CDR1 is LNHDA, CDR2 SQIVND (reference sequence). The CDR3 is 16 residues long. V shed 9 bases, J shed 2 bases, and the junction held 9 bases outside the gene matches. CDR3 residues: CASLAGGPRAYNEQFF. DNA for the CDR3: TGTGCCAGCTTAGCGGGAGGGCCGAGGGCCTACAATGAGCAGTTCTTC.